This is a list of T cell receptor beta chains from one sample in a study of blood T cell repertoires in COVID-19. Some clones are missing from TCRdb's copy, which holds only in-frame ones; the method was immunoSEQ multiplex PCR. This sample has some 290,000 clones, with less than 85% found just once. Sequencing input: peripheral blood. The receptor source for this set is a man in his sixties who had recovered from COVID-19. The CDR3 runs from the conserved cysteine through the conserved F or W.

TRBJ2-7	TRBV10-2	CASSSGTSGSYEQYF
TRBJ2-2	TRBV6-5	CASELSARDTGELFF
TRBJ2-2	TRBV4-2	CASSQRGRRDTGELFF
TRBJ1-1	TRBV6-5	CASSYLQGVTEAFF
TRBJ2-7	TRBV7-9	CASAGQGRAEQYF
TRBJ2-5	TRBV12-3/TRBV12-4	CASSFKETQYF
TRBJ1-3	TRBV28	CASRDPGQLSPIYF
TRBJ2-5	TRBV20-1	CSAIDRETQYF
TRBJ1-1	TRBV6-4	CASSLGPGTEAFF
TRBJ2-5	TRBV28	CASSFKGAFQETQYF
TRBJ1-1	TRBV6-5	CASGLYSNTEAFF
TRBJ1-2	TRBV12-3/TRBV12-4	CASSLGQGYGYTF
TRBJ2-2	TRBV5-5	CASSPSGGGVGGELFF
TRBJ2-4	TRBV5-1	CASSPGQLNIQYF
TRBJ2-1	TRBV18	CASSPQGRGPVSYNEQFF
TRBJ2-1	TRBV7-9	CASSLLAGASNEQFF
TRBJ2-7	TRBV29-1	CSVYGDYNEQYF
TRBJ1-5	TRBV5-4	CASSQGGDRRQPQHF
TRBJ2-5	TRBV13	CASSQKTSGQETQYF
TRBJ2-5	TRBV6-5	CASSYRGTGVEETQYF
TRBJ1-4	TRBV19	CASSMGQGEKLFF
TRBJ2-7	TRBV10-3	CAIRTETGPAYEQYF
TRBJ1-4	TRBV5-1	CASSSNGQGVGEKLFF
TRBJ2-3	TRBV11-2	CASSLVASGTGADTQYF
TRBJ1-3	TRBV10-3	CAISQDGNTIYF
TRBJ2-5	TRBV7-9	CASSSWTSGEETQYF
TRBJ1-3	TRBV6-5	CASSSSGFGNTIYF
TRBJ2-3	TRBV21-1	CASSKTTLFRKRGQTDTQYF
TRBJ2-5	TRBV9	CASTKGSVDTPTQYF
TRBJ1-1	TRBV19	CASSIGVRSEAFF
TRBJ1-5	TRBV5-5	CASSLRGSNQPQHF
TRBJ2-1	TRBV2	CASPSRSLTSYNEQFF
TRBJ1-2	TRBV6-6	CASSSTAGGSYGYTF
TRBJ2-7	TRBV3-1/TRBV3-2	CASSRPTGTRGYEQYF
TRBJ1-5	TRBV19	CASSISGGNQPQHF
TRBJ2-2	TRBV5-4	CASSPGGPNTGELFF
TRBJ2-3	TRBV10-3	CAISVGLASTDTQYF
TRBJ2-7	TRBV12-3/TRBV12-4	CASSPGLGEQYF
TRBJ1-6	TRBV12-3/TRBV12-4	CASSPQTGSPLHF
TRBJ2-5	TRBV6-6	CASKQGETQYF
TRBJ1-6	TRBV27	CASSDVGQGNSPLHF
TRBJ1-5	TRBV15	CATSRGTGDNQPQHF
TRBJ1-2	TRBV15	CATSRIGGQSTYTF
TRBJ2-4	TRBV28	CASSSFGTGGAKNIQYF
TRBJ2-7	TRBV10-3	CAIRSGTPTSEQYF
TRBJ1-2	TRBV3-1/TRBV3-2	CASSDPGGQANYGYTF
TRBJ2-7	TRBV10-3	CAISQRKDRGKSSEQYF
TRBJ1-1	TRBV4-2	CASSQGWSNTEAFF
TRBJ2-3	TRBV7-2	CASSLDGRGVADTQYF
TRBJ2-7	TRBV7-8	CASSLEGHRVEQYF
TRBJ2-3	TRBV5-1	CASSSGTSGRSTDTQYF
TRBJ2-3	TRBV28	CASNPHWRGSTDTQYF
TRBJ1-2	TRBV6-5	CASSNTRGVRYGYTF
TRBJ2-2	TRBV24-1	CATSDLWASGELFF
TRBJ1-1	TRBV5-4	CASSRDRANTEAFF